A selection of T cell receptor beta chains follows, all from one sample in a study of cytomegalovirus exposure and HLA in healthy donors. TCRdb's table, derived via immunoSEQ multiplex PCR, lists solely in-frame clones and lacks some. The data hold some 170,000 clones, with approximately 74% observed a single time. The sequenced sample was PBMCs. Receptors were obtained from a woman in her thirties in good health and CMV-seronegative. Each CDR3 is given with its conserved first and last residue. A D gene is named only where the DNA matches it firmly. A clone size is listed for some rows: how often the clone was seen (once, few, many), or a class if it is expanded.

CDR3 protein: CASSNRQGAIEQFF; CDR3 DNA: TGTGCCAGCAGTAACAGACAGGGGGCAATTGAGCAGTTCTTC; V gene: TRBV27; J gene: TRBJ2-1; clone size: once; D gene: TRBD1
CDR3 protein: CASSQVSGGHRGYTF; CDR3 DNA: TGCGCCAGCAGCCAAGTTTCGGGGGGGCATCGGGGCTACACCTTC; V gene: TRBV4-3; J gene: TRBJ1-2; clone size: NA; D gene: NA
CDR3 protein: CASSQEGGIRDEKLFF; CDR3 DNA: TGTGCCAGCAGCCAAGAGGGCGGGATCAGGGATGAAAAACTGTTTTTT; V gene: TRBV4-2; J gene: TRBJ1-4; clone size: few; D gene: NA
CDR3 protein: CASSPADRADTQYF; CDR3 DNA: TGTGCCAGCAGCCCCGCGGACAGAGCAGATACGCAGTATTTT; V gene: TRBV7-8; J gene: TRBJ2-3; clone size: NA; D gene: NA
CDR3 protein: CASSPGGMSYNEQFF; CDR3 DNA: TGTGCCAGCTCCCCCGGGGGTATGTCCTACAATGAGCAGTTCTTC; V gene: TRBV28; J gene: TRBJ2-1; clone size: NA; D gene: NA
CDR3 protein: CASSQEGQGGYGYTF; CDR3 DNA: TGCGCCAGCAGCCAAGAGGGACAGGGTGGGTATGGCTACACCTTC; V gene: TRBV4-1; J gene: TRBJ1-2; clone size: NA; D gene: TRBD1
CDR3 protein: CASSAGQTYEQYF; CDR3 DNA: TGTGCCAGCAGTGCGGGACAGACCTACGAGCAGTACTTC; V gene: TRBV28; J gene: TRBJ2-7; clone size: NA; D gene: NA
CDR3 protein: CASSGREEANEKLFF; CDR3 DNA: TGTGCCAGCAGTGGCAGGGAGGAGGCTAATGAAAAACTGTTTTTT; V gene: TRBV2; J gene: TRBJ1-4; clone size: few; D gene: NA
CDR3 protein: CASPSGEGRTGELFF; CDR3 DNA: TGTGCCAGCCCCTCAGGCGAGGGCCGCACCGGGGAGCTGTTTTTT; V gene: TRBV28; J gene: TRBJ2-2; clone size: NA; D gene: NA
CDR3 protein: CASSGGTGRWNTEAFF; CDR3 DNA: TGTGCCAGCAGCGGAGGGACAGGTCGATGGAACACTGAAGCTTTCTTT; V gene: TRBV9; J gene: TRBJ1-1; clone size: NA; D gene: TRBD1
CDR3 protein: CASSLNSGGAWYEQYF; CDR3 DNA: TGCGCCAGCAGCTTGAATAGCGGGGGGGCCTGGTACGAGCAGTACTTC; V gene: TRBV5-1; J gene: TRBJ2-7; clone size: NA; D gene: TRBD2
CDR3 protein: CASSSGGQGAHTQYF; CDR3 DNA: TGTGCCAGCAGTTCCGGAGGACAGGGGGCACATACGCAGTATTTT; V gene: TRBV7-9; J gene: TRBJ2-3; clone size: NA; D gene: TRBD1
CDR3 protein: CASSLAGTPEAFF; CDR3 DNA: TGCGCCAGCAGCTTGGCCGGGACACCTGAAGCTTTCTTT; V gene: TRBV5-1; J gene: TRBJ1-1; clone size: NA; D gene: NA
CDR3 protein: CASSSSRQGVSPLHF; CDR3 DNA: TGTGCCAGCTCATCTAGCCGACAGGGAGTGTCACCCCTCCACTTT; V gene: TRBV18; J gene: TRBJ1-6; clone size: NA; D gene: TRBD1
CDR3 protein: CASSSTGAEQYF; CDR3 DNA: TGTGCCAGCAGTTCAACAGGGGCCGAGCAGTACTTC; V gene: TRBV6-5; J gene: TRBJ2-7; clone size: NA; D gene: TRBD1
CDR3 protein: CAWRGARMYTEAFF; CDR3 DNA: TGTGCCTGGAGGGGGGCCCGGATGTACACTGAAGCTTTCTTT; V gene: TRBV30; J gene: TRBJ1-1; clone size: NA; D gene: NA
CDR3 protein: CASSQEGLAGDEQFF; CDR3 DNA: TGCGCCAGCAGCCAAGAGGGACTAGCGGGCGATGAGCAGTTCTTC; V gene: TRBV4-3; J gene: TRBJ2-1; clone size: NA; D gene: TRBD2
CDR3 protein: CASSRQDSSYEQYF; CDR3 DNA: TGCGCCAGCAGCCGGCAGGACAGTTCCTACGAGCAGTACTTC; V gene: TRBV4-1; J gene: TRBJ2-7; clone size: NA; D gene: NA
CDR3 protein: CSGHSGGSLGETQYF; CDR3 DNA: TGCAGCGGACACTCAGGAGGGAGTTTAGGAGAGACCCAGTACTTC; V gene: TRBV29-1; J gene: TRBJ2-5; clone size: few; D gene: NA
CDR3 protein: CASSLWQGKGYTF; CDR3 DNA: TGTGCCAGCAGCTTGTGGCAGGGGAAAGGCTACACCTTC; V gene: TRBV5-8; J gene: TRBJ1-2; clone size: NA; D gene: NA
CDR3 protein: CASSISGNTEAFF; CDR3 DNA: TGTGCCAGTAGTATTAGCGGGAACACTGAAGCTTTCTTT; V gene: TRBV19; J gene: TRBJ1-1; clone size: once; D gene: NA
CDR3 protein: CAGRSAGAGDTQYF; CDR3 DNA: TGTGCCGGCAGGTCGGCGGGGGCAGGGGATACGCAGTATTTT; V gene: TRBV5-4; J gene: TRBJ2-3; clone size: NA; D gene: NA
CDR3 protein: CASSSAGGYNEQFF; CDR3 DNA: TGCGCCAGCAGCTCGGCGGGGGGCTACAATGAGCAGTTCTTC; V gene: TRBV5-1; J gene: TRBJ2-1; clone size: medium-sized; D gene: TRBD2
CDR3 protein: CASSPSWDRPYEQYF; CDR3 DNA: TGTGCCAGCAGCCCCAGCTGGGACAGGCCCTACGAGCAGTACTTC; V gene: TRBV7-2; J gene: TRBJ2-7; clone size: NA; D gene: TRBD1
CDR3 protein: CASSGRTGNLEKLFF; CDR3 DNA: TGTGCCAGCAGCGGAAGGACAGGGAATTTGGAAAAACTGTTTTTT; V gene: TRBV2; J gene: TRBJ1-4; clone size: few; D gene: TRBD1
CDR3 protein: CASSFTDIGYTF; CDR3 DNA: TGTGCCAGCAGCTTCACGGACATCGGTTACACCTTC; V gene: TRBV7-9; J gene: TRBJ1-2; clone size: few; D gene: NA
CDR3 protein: CASSEAGTLYEQYF; CDR3 DNA: TGTGCCAGCAGTGAGGCCGGGACACTCTACGAGCAGTACTTC; V gene: TRBV25-1; J gene: TRBJ2-7; clone size: few; D gene: NA
CDR3 protein: CASSEQFSGANVLTF; CDR3 DNA: TGTGCCAGCAGCGAACAGTTCTCTGGGGCCAACGTCCTGACTTTC; V gene: TRBV5-6; J gene: TRBJ2-6; clone size: few; D gene: NA
CDR3 protein: CASSPLEGKAGELFF; CDR3 DNA: TGTGCCAGCAGCCCCTTGGAGGGAAAGGCCGGGGAGCTGTTTTTT; V gene: TRBV5-5; J gene: TRBJ2-2; clone size: NA; D gene: NA
CDR3 protein: CASSSIGGETQYF; CDR3 DNA: TGTGCCAGCAGCTCAATCGGCGGAGAGACCCAGTACTTC; V gene: TRBV6-6; J gene: TRBJ2-5; clone size: NA; D gene: NA
CDR3 protein: CASSLARDTEAFF; CDR3 DNA: TGTGCCAGCTCTCTGGCCCGGGATACTGAAGCTTTCTTT; V gene: TRBV18; J gene: TRBJ1-1; clone size: NA; D gene: NA
CDR3 protein: CASSQRLWEREAFF; CDR3 DNA: TGTGCCAGCAGCCAACGTTTATGGGAGAGAGAGGCTTTCTTT; V gene: TRBV27; J gene: TRBJ1-1; clone size: NA; D gene: NA
CDR3 protein: CASSPPFLEGQYF; CDR3 DNA: TGTGCCAGCTCACCACCGTTCTTAGAGGGGCAGTACTTC; V gene: TRBV18; J gene: TRBJ2-7; clone size: NA; D gene: NA
CDR3 protein: CASSHSTSGRAYEQYF; CDR3 DNA: TGCGCCAGCAGCCATTCCACTAGCGGGAGGGCCTACGAGCAGTACTTC; V gene: TRBV4-3; J gene: TRBJ2-7; clone size: NA; D gene: TRBD2
CDR3 protein: CSVRTGDSWEQYF; CDR3 DNA: TGCAGCGTCCGGACAGGGGACTCCTGGGAGCAGTACTTC; V gene: TRBV29-1; J gene: TRBJ2-7; clone size: NA; D gene: TRBD1
CDR3 protein: CASSFQGGTGELFF; CDR3 DNA: TGCGCCAGCAGCTTCCAGGGCGGCACCGGGGAGCTGTTTTTT; V gene: TRBV5-1; J gene: TRBJ2-2; clone size: NA; D gene: NA
CDR3 protein: CASSLRQVAYNEQFF; CDR3 DNA: TGTGCCAGCAGCCTGAGACAGGTCGCCTACAATGAGCAGTTCTTC; V gene: TRBV11-2; J gene: TRBJ2-1; clone size: once; D gene: NA
CDR3 protein: CASSTEYGYTF; CDR3 DNA: TGTGCCAGCAGTACAGAATATGGCTACACCTTC; V gene: TRBV6-1; J gene: TRBJ1-2; clone size: few; D gene: NA
CDR3 protein: CASSLAVSGVYEQYF; CDR3 DNA: TGTGCCAGCAGCTTAGCGGTTTCGGGTGTCTACGAGCAGTACTTC; V gene: TRBV7-9; J gene: TRBJ2-7; clone size: NA; D gene: NA
CDR3 protein: CASSIGGPGNSPLHF; CDR3 DNA: TGTGCCAGCAGTATCGGGGGGCCAGGGAATTCACCCCTCCACTTT; V gene: TRBV25-1; J gene: TRBJ1-6; clone size: NA; D gene: NA
CDR3 protein: CASSLGSVENQPQHF; CDR3 DNA: TGTGCCAGCAGCTTAGGTTCGGTCGAGAATCAGCCCCAGCATTTT; V gene: TRBV7-2; J gene: TRBJ1-5; clone size: once; D gene: NA
CDR3 protein: CASSLTQQNYGYTF; CDR3 DNA: TGTGCCAGCAGTTTAACCCAACAAAACTATGGCTACACCTTC; V gene: TRBV28; J gene: TRBJ1-2; clone size: NA; D gene: NA
CDR3 protein: CLRREGAFF; CDR3 DNA: TGTTTAAGGCGCGAGGGAGCTTTCTTT; V gene: TRBV11-3; J gene: TRBJ1-1; clone size: NA; D gene: NA
CDR3 protein: CASNRPLGNEKLFF; CDR3 DNA: TGTGCCAGCAATCGCCCGCTCGGTAATGAAAAACTGTTTTTT; V gene: TRBV6-6; J gene: TRBJ1-4; clone size: few; D gene: NA
CDR3 protein: CASSESKGENTEAFF; CDR3 DNA: TGTGCCAGCAGTGAAAGCAAGGGGGAGAACACTGAAGCTTTCTTT; V gene: TRBV2; J gene: TRBJ1-1; clone size: NA; D gene: NA
CDR3 protein: CASYRQGHTGELFF; CDR3 DNA: TGTGCCAGCTATCGACAGGGACATACCGGGGAGCTGTTTTTT; V gene: TRBV28; J gene: TRBJ2-2; clone size: NA; D gene: TRBD1
CDR3 protein: CASSTATGVGNTIYF; CDR3 DNA: TGTGCCAGCAGCACTGCAACAGGGGTTGGAAACACCATATATTTT; V gene: TRBV9; J gene: TRBJ1-3; clone size: NA; D gene: TRBD1
CDR3 protein: CASRSRPGTGNNEQFF; CDR3 DNA: TGTGCCAGCAGATCTCGGCCCGGGACAGGAAACAATGAGCAGTTCTTC; V gene: TRBV5-4; J gene: TRBJ2-1; clone size: NA; D gene: TRBD1
CDR3 protein: CASSWGQGAWETQYF; CDR3 DNA: TGCGCCAGCAGCTGGGGACAGGGGGCATGGGAGACCCAGTACTTC; V gene: TRBV5-1; J gene: TRBJ2-5; clone size: NA; D gene: TRBD1
CDR3 protein: CAWSAIGQTYGYTF; CDR3 DNA: TGTGCCTGGAGTGCTATCGGACAGACATATGGCTACACCTTC; V gene: TRBV30; J gene: TRBJ1-2; clone size: few; D gene: NA
CDR3 protein: CASSRTSGGNTGELFF; CDR3 DNA: TGTGCCAGCTCGAGGACTAGCGGGGGAAACACCGGGGAGCTGTTTTTT; V gene: TRBV18; J gene: TRBJ2-2; clone size: few; D gene: TRBD2
CDR3 protein: CASSANSVDTQYF; CDR3 DNA: TGTGCCAGCAGCGCAAATTCGGTAGATACGCAGTATTTT; V gene: TRBV27; J gene: TRBJ2-3; clone size: few; D gene: NA
CDR3 protein: CASSLRTGSSYEQYF; CDR3 DNA: TGCGCCAGCAGCTTAAGAACAGGGAGCTCCTACGAGCAGTACTTC; V gene: TRBV5-1; J gene: TRBJ2-7; clone size: NA; D gene: NA
CDR3 protein: CASSQGQGGTDTQYF; CDR3 DNA: TGCGCCAGCAGCCAGGGACAGGGAGGCACAGATACGCAGTATTTT; V gene: TRBV4-1; J gene: TRBJ2-3; clone size: NA; D gene: TRBD1